This T cell receptor beta chain was recorded in a study of beta chain features in type 1 diabetes. For the study at large: Some 110,000,000 sorted cells were examined across all samples.

The V and J ends lost 1 base and 2 bases respectively, with 13 bases between them. CDR3 length: 16 residues. Germline CDR1 and CDR2: MGHRA and YSYEKL. Study observations and caveats: Insertions at VDJ junctions were less frequent in type 1 diabetes patients. These patients also deleted more nucleotides at the same junctions.

A note on this clone: Antigen unknown.

All of the isolated RNA was reverse transcribed, so expressed TCRB transcripts were sequenced. An average of approximately 3.6 million reads was obtained for naive, central memory and regulatory T cell samples. TCRdb's table, derived via immunoSEQ multiplex PCR, lists solely in-frame clones and lacks some. This table has under 550,000 clones, 11% appearing once. The chain employs TRBV4-1 and TRBJ2-3; a possible D gene is TRBD1 (6 bases). Sequencing was done on a sample of naive CD4+ T cells from blood. This receptor was taken from a woman younger than 30 in good health. CDR3 coding DNA: TGCGCCAGCAGCCAAGCGCCGGGACAACTCACAGATACGCAGTATTTT. Encoded protein: CASSQAPGQLTDTQYF.